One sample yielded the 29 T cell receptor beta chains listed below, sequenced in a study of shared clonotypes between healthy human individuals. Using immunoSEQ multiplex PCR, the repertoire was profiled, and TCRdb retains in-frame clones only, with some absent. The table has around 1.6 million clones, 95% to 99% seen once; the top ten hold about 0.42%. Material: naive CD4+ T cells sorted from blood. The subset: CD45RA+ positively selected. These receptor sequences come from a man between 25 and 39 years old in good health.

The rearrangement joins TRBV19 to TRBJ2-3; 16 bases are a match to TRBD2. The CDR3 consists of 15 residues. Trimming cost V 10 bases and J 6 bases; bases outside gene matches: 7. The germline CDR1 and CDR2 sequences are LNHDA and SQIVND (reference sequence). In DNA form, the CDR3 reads TGTGCCACTGCCGGGACTAGCGGGAGGGGGGATACGCAGTATTTT. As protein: CATAGTSGRGDTQYF.

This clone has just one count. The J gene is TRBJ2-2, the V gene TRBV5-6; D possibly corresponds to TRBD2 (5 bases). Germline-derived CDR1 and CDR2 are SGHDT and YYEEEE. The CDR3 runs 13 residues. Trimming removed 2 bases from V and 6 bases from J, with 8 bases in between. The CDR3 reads CASSLAVPGELFF. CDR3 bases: TGTGCCAGCAGCTTAGCGGTTCCCGGGGAGCTGTTTTTT.

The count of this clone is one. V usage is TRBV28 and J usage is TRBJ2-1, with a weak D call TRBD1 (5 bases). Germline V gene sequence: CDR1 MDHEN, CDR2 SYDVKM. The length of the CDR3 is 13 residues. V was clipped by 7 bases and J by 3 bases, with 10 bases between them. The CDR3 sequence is CASIGAVYNEQFF. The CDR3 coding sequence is TGTGCCAGCATTGGGGCGGTCTACAATGAGCAGTTCTTC.

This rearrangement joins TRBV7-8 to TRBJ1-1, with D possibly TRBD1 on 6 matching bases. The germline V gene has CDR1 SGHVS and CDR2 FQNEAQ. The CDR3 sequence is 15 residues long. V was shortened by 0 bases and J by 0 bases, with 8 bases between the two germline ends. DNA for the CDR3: TGTGCCAGCAGCTTAGCGCGGGACATGAACACTGAAGCTTTCTTT. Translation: CASSLARDMNTEAFF. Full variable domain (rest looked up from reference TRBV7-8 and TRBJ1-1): GAGVSQSPRYKVAKRGQDVALRCDPISGHVSLFWYQQALGQGPEFLTYFQNEAQLDKSGLPSDRFFAERPEGSVSTLKIQRTQQEDSAVYLCASSLARDMNTEAFFGQGTRLTVV.

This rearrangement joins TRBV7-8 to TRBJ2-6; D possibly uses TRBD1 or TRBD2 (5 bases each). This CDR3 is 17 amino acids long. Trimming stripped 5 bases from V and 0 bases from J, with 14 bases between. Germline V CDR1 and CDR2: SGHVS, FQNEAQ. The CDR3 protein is CASSPRGRSSGANVLTF. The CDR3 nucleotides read TGTGCCAGCAGCCCACGGGGCAGGTCCTCTGGGGCCAACGTCCTGACTTTC.

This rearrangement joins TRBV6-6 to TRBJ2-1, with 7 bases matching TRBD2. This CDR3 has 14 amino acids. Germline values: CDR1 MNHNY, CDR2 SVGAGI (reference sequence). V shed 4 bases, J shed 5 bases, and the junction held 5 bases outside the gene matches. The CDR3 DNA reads TGTGCCAGCAGTTCAAGGACTAGACACAATGAGCAGTTCTTC. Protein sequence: CASSSRTRHNEQFF.

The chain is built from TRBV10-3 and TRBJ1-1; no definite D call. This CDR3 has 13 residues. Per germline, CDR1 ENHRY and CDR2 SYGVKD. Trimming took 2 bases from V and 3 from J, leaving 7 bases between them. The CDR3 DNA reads TGTGCCATCAGTGAGAATAAGGACACTGAAGCTTTCTTT. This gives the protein CAISENKDTEAFF.

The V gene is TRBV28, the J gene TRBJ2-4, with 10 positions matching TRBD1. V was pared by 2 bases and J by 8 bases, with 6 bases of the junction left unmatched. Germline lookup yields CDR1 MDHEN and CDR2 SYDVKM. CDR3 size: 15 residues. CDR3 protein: CASSLGSTGGYIQYF. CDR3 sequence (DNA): TGTGCCAGCAGTTTAGGGTCGACAGGGGGCTACATTCAGTACTTC. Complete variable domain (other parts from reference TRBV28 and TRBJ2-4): DVKVTQSSRYLVKRTGEKVFLECVQDMDHENMFWYRQDPGLGLRLIYFSYDVKMKEKGDIPEGYSVSREKKERFSLILESASTNQTSMYLCASSLGSTGGYIQYFGAGTRLSVL.

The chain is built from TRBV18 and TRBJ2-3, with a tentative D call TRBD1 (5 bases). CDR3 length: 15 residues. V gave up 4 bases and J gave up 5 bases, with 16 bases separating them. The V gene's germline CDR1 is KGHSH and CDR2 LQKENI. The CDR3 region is CASSRVGRDRDTQYF. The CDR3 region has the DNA TGTGCCAGCTCACGCGTGGGGCGAGACCGAGATACGCAGTATTTT.

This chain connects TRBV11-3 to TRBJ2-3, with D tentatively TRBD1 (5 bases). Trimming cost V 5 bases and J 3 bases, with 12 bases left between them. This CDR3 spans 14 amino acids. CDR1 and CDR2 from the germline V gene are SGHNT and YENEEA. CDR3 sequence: CASSPRQSTDTQYF. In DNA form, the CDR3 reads TGTGCCAGCAGCCCACGACAGAGTACAGATACGCAGTATTTT.

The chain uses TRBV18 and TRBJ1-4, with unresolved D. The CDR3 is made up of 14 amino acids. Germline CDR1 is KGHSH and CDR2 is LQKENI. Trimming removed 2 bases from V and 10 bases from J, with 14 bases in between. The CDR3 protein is CASSPGPTKAKLFF. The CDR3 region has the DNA TGTGCCAGCTCACCAGGACCCACTAAGGCAAAACTGTTTTTT.

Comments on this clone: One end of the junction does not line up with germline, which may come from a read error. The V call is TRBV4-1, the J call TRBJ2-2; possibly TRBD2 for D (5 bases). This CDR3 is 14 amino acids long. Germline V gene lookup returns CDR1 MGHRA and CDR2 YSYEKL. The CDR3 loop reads CASSHRGSLEEMFF. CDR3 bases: TGCGCCAGCAGCCATAGAGGGTCTCTGGAGGAGATGTTTTTT.

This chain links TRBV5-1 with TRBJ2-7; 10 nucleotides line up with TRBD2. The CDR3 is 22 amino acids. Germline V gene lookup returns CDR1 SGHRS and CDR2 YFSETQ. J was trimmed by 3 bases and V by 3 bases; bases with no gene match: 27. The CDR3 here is CASSYGTSGTPLSSGPRYEQYF. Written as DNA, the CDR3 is TGCGCCAGCAGCTACGGTACTAGCGGGACACCTTTGAGTAGCGGACCCCGCTACGAGCAGTACTTC.

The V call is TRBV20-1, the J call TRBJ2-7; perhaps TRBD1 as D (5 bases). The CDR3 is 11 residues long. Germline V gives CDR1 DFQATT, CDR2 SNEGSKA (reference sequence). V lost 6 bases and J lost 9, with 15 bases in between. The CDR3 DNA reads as TGCAGTGCATACCTTCGACAGATGCAGTACTTC. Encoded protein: CSAYLRQMQYF.

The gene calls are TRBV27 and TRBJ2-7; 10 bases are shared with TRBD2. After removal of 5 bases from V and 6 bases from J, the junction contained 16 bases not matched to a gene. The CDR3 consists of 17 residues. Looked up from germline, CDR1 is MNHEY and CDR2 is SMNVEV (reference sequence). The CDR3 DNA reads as TGTGCCAGCAGTCCAATCCTCACAGCGGGAGGGTCCCCCGAGCAGTACTTC. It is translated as CASSPILTAGGSPEQYF.

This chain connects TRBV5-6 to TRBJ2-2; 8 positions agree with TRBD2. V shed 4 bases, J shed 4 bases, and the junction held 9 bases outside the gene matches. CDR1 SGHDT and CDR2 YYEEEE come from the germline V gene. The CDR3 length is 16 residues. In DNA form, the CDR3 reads TGTGCCAGCAGCCTCCTGAGCGGGAGAGGCACCGGGGAGCTGTTTTTT. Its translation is CASSLLSGRGTGELFF.

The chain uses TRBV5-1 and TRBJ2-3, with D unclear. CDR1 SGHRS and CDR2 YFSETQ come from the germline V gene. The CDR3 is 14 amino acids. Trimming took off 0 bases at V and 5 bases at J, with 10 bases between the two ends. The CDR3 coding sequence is TGCGCCAGCAGCTTGGAATCCCTAGGAGATACGCAGTATTTT. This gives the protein CASSLESLGDTQYF.

In nucleotides, the CDR3 is TGTGCCAGCAGGCCCGGGACAGCTGGCTACGAGCAGTACTTC. It translates to CASRPGTAGYEQYF. The J gene is TRBJ2-7, the V gene TRBV2, with 7 bases aligning to TRBD1. V shed 6 bases and J 3 bases; nucleotides not matched to a gene: 8. The V gene's germline CDR1 is SNHLY and CDR2 FYNNEI. The CDR3 runs to 14 residues. The variable domain in full, with the rest retrieved from reference TRBV2 and TRBJ2-7, is EPEVTQTPSHQVTQMGQEVILRCVPISNHLYFYWYRQILGQKVEFLVSFYNNEISEKSEIFDDQFSVERPDGSNFTLKIRSTKLEDSAMYFCASRPGTAGYEQYFGPGTRLTVT.

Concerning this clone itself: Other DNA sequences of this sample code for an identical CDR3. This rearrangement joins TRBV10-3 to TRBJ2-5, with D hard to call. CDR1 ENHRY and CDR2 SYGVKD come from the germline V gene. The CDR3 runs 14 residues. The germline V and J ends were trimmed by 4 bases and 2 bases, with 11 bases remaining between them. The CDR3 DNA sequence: TGTGCCATCAGTGGACTGGCAGGTCAAGAGACCCAGTACTTC. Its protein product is CAISGLAGQETQYF.

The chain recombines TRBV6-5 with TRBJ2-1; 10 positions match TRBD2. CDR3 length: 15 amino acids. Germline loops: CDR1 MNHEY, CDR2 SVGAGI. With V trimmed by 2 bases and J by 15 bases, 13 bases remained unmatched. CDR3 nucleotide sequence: TGTGCCAGCAGTTACAGCGGGAGGGCCGAAGGCTCCCCGTTCTTC. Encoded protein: CASSYSGRAEGSPFF.

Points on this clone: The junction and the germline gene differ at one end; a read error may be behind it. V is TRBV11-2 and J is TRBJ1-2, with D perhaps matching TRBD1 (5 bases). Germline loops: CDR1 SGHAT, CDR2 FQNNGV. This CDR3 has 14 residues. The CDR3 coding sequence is TGTGCCAGCACCTTAGACAGACTAGACTATGGCTACACCTTC. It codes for CASTLDRLDYGYTF.

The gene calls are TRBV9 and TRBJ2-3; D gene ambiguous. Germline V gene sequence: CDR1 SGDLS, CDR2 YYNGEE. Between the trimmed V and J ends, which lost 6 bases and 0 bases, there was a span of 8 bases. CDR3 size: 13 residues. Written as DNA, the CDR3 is TGTGCCAGCACTATTGGGAGCACAGATACGCAGTATTTT. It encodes CASTIGSTDTQYF.

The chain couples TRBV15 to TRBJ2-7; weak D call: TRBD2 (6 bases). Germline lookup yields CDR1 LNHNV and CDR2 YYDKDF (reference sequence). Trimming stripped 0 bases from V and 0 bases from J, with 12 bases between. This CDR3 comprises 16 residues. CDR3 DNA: TGTGCCACCAGCAGAGAATCTAGCGAAAGCTCCTACGAGCAGTACTTC. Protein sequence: CATSRESSESSYEQYF.

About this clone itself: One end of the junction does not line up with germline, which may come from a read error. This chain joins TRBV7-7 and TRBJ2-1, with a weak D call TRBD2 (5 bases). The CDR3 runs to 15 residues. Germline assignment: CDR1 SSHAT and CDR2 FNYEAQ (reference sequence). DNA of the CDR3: TGTGCTAGCAGCTTAGGGAGTTTCATGGGCAATGAGCAGTTCTTC. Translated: CASSLGSFMGNEQFF.

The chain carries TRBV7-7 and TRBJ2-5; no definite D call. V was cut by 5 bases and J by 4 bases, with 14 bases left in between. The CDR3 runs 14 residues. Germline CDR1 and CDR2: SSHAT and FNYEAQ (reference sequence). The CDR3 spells CASSRSPARETQYF. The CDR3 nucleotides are TGTGCCAGCAGCCGAAGCCCTGCACGAGAGACCCAGTACTTC.

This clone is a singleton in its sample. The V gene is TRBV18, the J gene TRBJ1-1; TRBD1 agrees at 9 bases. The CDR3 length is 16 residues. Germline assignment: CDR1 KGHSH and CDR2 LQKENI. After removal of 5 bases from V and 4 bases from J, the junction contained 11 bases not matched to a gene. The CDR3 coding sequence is TGTGCCAGCTCATCTCAACAGGGGGCTTCGGTCACTGAAGCTTTCTTT. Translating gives CASSSQQGASVTEAFF.

This CDR3 reads CASSLGFRVTGNTIYF. The CDR3 coding sequence is TGTGCCAGCAGTTTGGGATTCAGGGTAACTGGAAACACCATATATTTT. The chain combines TRBV7-9 with TRBJ1-3; D might be TRBD1 (5 bases). The CDR3 totals 16 residues. CDR1 SEHNR and CDR2 FQNEAQ come from the germline V gene (reference sequence). V gave up 6 bases and J gave up 2 bases, with 17 bases separating them.

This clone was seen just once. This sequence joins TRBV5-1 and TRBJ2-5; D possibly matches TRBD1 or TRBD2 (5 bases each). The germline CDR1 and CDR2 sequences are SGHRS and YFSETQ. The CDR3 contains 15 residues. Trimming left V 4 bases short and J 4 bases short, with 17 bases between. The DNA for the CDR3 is TGCGCCAGCAGCGATGAGAGGGGCGGCGGAGAGACCCAGTACTTC. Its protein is CASSDERGGGETQYF. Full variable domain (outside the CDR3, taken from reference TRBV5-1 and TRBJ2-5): KAGVTQTPRYLIKTRGQQVTLSCSPISGHRSVSWYQQTPGQGLQFLFEYFSETQRNKGNFPGRFSGRQFSNSRSEMNVSTLELGDSALYLCASSDERGGGETQYFGPGTRLLVL.

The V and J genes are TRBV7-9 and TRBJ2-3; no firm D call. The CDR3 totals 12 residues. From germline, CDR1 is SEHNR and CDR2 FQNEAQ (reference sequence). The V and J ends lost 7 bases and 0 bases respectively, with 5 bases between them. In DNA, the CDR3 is TGTGCCAGCACCGTTAGCACAGATACGCAGTATTTT. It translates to CASTVSTDTQYF.